The source of this T cell receptor beta chain is a study of control samples from healthy donors and cancer patients. Germline CDR1 and CDR2: GTSNPN and SVGIG (reference sequence). V gave up 3 bases and J gave up 6 bases, with 16 bases separating them. This CDR3 region has 14 residues. Repertoires were generated with immunoSEQ multiplex PCR, while TCRdb's copy carries only in-frame clones and drops some. The sample gives approximately 100,000 clones, approximately 90% of which show up once; 4% to 4.5% is in the top ten. Sequencing was done on a sample of blood. The TCR was taken from a human donor in good health. The donor label of this sample is uncertain. The rearrangement links TRBV30 to TRBJ2-3; D may match TRBD1 or TRBD2 (7 bases each). The CDR3 region has the DNA TGTGCCTGGAGCCAGGACAGGCGGGGGGATACGCAGTATTTT. It is translated as CAWSQDRRGDTQYF. Looking up the rest from reference TRBV30 and TRBJ2-3 gives the full variable domain: SQTIHQWPATLVQPVGSPLSLECTVEGTSNPNLYWYRQAAGRGLQLLFYSVGIGQISSEVPQNLSASRPQDRQFILSSKKLLLSDSGFYLCAWSQDRRGDTQYFGPGTRLTVL.